Listed here is a single TCR beta chain. Its antigen is unidentified. The sample is drawn from a study of cytomegalovirus exposure and HLA in healthy donors. Background on the study: HLA-typed donors were the source of 82 million or so unique TCRs, which an early data release held.

Points from the study as a whole: Confirmation in vitro established that three CMV-associated chains were specific for CMV antigens. At a 0.05 false discovery rate, a later analysis found 18,000 or so TCR beta sequences to be associated with HLA alleles. Accurate HLA-A and HLA-B prediction from TCR beta sequences was reported for most subjects.

Primers for the PCR totalled 60 Vbeta and 13 Jbeta. The protocol was immunoSEQ multiplex PCR, while the TCRdb copy is restricted to in-frame clones and leaves out a portion. The table includes under 200,000 clones, about 88% detected once. Germline loops: CDR1 MDHEN, CDR2 SYDVKM. Trimming took 4 bases from V and 1 from J; bases not matched to a gene: 1. The CDR3 runs to 15 residues. This clonotype originated in a young woman in good health and CMV-seronegative. This chain joins TRBV28 and TRBJ2-6, with 7 bases aligning to TRBD2. The sequencing input was PBMCs. The CDR3 DNA reads as TGTGCCAGCAGTTCGGGGGGATCTGGGGCCAACGTCCTGACTTTC. It translates to CASSSGGSGANVLTF.